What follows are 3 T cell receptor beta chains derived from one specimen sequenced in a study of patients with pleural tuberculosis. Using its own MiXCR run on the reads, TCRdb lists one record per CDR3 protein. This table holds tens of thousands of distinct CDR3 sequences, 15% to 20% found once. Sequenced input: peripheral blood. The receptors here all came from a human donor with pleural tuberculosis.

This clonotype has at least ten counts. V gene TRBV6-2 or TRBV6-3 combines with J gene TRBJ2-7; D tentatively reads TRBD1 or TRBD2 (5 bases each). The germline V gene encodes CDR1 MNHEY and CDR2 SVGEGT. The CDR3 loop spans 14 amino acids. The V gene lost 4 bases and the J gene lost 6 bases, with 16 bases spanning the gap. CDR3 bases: TGTGCCAGCAGTTTACGAGGGGTCGTACGCGAGCAGTACTTC. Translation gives CASSLRGVVREQYF.

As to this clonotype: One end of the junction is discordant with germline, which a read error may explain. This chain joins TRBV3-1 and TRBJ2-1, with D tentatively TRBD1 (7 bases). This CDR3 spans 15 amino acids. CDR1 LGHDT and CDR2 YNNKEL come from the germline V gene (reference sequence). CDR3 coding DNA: TGTGCCAGCAGCCAAGATCCAGGGGGGTGGGATGACCAGTTCTTC. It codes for CASSQDPGGWDDQFF.

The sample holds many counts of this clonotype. Here the CDR3 DNA reads TGTGCCAGCAGTTGGTTGGGAGAGGGACATGAAAAACTGTTTTTT. Protein product: CASSWLGEGHEKLFF. J is TRBJ1-4 and V is TRBV6-6; TRBD1 is a possible D gene (5 bases). The CDR3 sequence is 15 residues long. CDR1 MNHNY and CDR2 SVGAGI come from the germline V gene (reference sequence). The V end lost 4 bases, the J end lost 6 bases, and 15 bases lay between the germline ends.